This TCR beta chain was recovered during a study of T-cell reconstitution after alpha-beta-depleted transplantation in children. This CDR3 contains 13 residues. Trimming pared 3 bases from V and 4 bases from J, leaving 9 bases between. This clonotype was observed many times. Unique molecular identifiers were used to barcode this TCRbeta library. TCRdb redid the calling of the PCR reads with MiXCR, one entry per CDR3 protein. The sample gives more than 550,000 distinct CDR3 sequences, under 12% of which show up once; approximately 4.1% is in the top ten. This sequence originates from a human donor who donated a stem cell graft to a child with acute myeloid leukemia. Source: PBMCs from the stem cell graft donor, taken from the stem cell graft. The gene calls are TRBV12-3 or TRBV12-4 and TRBJ1-2; the D gene is possibly TRBD1 (5 bases). The CDR3 DNA reads TGTGCCAGCAGTTTCGGCAGGGCCTATGGCTACACCTTC. It codes for CASSFGRAYGYTF.